This TCR beta chain came from a study of molecular identifiers for immune sequencing clone quantification. Naive CD8 T cells, phenotype CD8+CD4-CCR7+CD45RA+, were sorted. TCRdb passed the PCR reads through MiXCR, listing each CDR3 protein once. The top ten hold 0.6% to 0.9% of the sample, which has approximately 590,000 distinct CDR3 sequences, about 25% seen once. The CDR3 runs to 13 residues. With 9 bases removed from V and 2 bases from J, the gap between germline ends came to 12 bases. CDR1 and CDR2 from the germline V gene are KGHDR and SFDVKD. As concerns this clonotype: Antigen specificity is unknown.

Regarding the study as a whole: Single-cell amounts of spiked Jurkat TCR RNA were reportedly detectable among roughly 1 million naive cells. The share of molecules held by clones above 20 RNA copies was over 99% in effector cells and under 1% in naive cells.

This receptor was obtained from a human donor in good health. Some libraries in this study had Jurkat cell RNA spiked in. V gene TRBV24-1 combines with J gene TRBJ1-1, with a possible D match to TRBD1 (6 bases). Input material: naive CD8+ T cells from blood, with Jurkat cell RNA spiked in. The subset was: FACS-sorted CD8+CD4-CCR7+CD45RA+ naive T cells. CDR3 region: CATSSGDNTEAFF. The CDR3 DNA is TGTGCCACCTCGTCAGGGGACAACACTGAAGCTTTCTTT.